Listed here are 8 T cell receptor beta chains from one sample, sequenced in a study of blood T cell repertoires in COVID-19. Clones were read by immunoSEQ multiplex PCR, and TCRdb kept only the in-frame ones, dropping some. The table includes about 170,000 clones, 70% to 90% detected once. The sequencing input was peripheral blood. The source of these receptors is a man aged 45-60 years who had recovered from COVID-19.

This rearrangement joins TRBV6-6 to TRBJ2-1; perhaps TRBD1 as D (5 bases). V lost 6 bases and J 5 bases, leaving 14 bases between the germline ends. This CDR3 is built from 14 residues. The germline V gene encodes CDR1 MNHNY and CDR2 SVGAGI (reference sequence). Here the CDR3 reads CASSRVEEDNEQFF. The CDR3 nucleotides read TGTGCCAGCAGCAGGGTTGAAGAAGACAATGAGCAGTTCTTC.

Only a few counts were recorded for this clone. The genes are TRBV7-9 and TRBJ2-7, with D maybe TRBD1 (6 bases). The V end lost 5 bases, the J end lost 0 bases, and 11 bases lay between the germline ends. The CDR3 contains 14 residues. CDR1 and CDR2 (germline): SEHNR, FQNEAQ (reference sequence). CDR3 bases: TGTGCCAGCAGCAAATGGGACACCTCCTACGAGCAGTACTTC. It is translated as CASSKWDTSYEQYF.

The V call is TRBV12-3 or TRBV12-4, the J call TRBJ1-2; D uncertain. V was clipped by 5 bases and J by 8 bases, with 12 bases between them. This CDR3 has 12 amino acids. CDR3 bases: TGTGCCAGCAGTGTCGACCCGGGGGGCTACACCTTC. It is translated as CASSVDPGGYTF.

This sequence joins TRBV2 and TRBJ1-5; no firm D call. Germline assignment: CDR1 SNHLY and CDR2 FYNNEI. The CDR3 length is 15 residues. V was trimmed by 7 bases and J by 5 bases, leaving 18 bases between them. The CDR3 reads CASISMAGRDQPQHF. The DNA of the CDR3 is TGTGCCAGCATCTCCATGGCGGGGAGGGATCAGCCCCAGCATTTT.

The chain joins TRBV7-2 to TRBJ2-3; 10 nucleotides agree with TRBD2. There are 16 residues in the CDR3. Per germline, CDR1 SGHTA and CDR2 FQGNSA. The V and J ends lost 4 bases and 1 base, in that order; junction bases with no gene match: 5. The CDR3 loop is CASSSKRGGGTDTQYF. The CDR3 DNA follows: TGTGCCAGCAGCTCCAAGCGGGGGGGCGGCACAGATACGCAGTATTTT.

This clone has a single count. The rearrangement uses TRBV19 and TRBJ2-3; D is perhaps TRBD2 (6 bases). Looked up from germline, CDR1 is LNHDA and CDR2 is SQIVND (reference sequence). The CDR3 covers 16 residues. The V and J ends lost 1 base and 0 bases respectively, with 11 bases between them. CDR3: CASSIASGTSTDTQYF. The CDR3 nucleotides read TGTGCCAGTAGTATAGCTTCCGGGACTAGCACAGATACGCAGTATTTT.

In its sample, this clone was seen a few times. The rearrangement joins TRBV27 to TRBJ2-3; weak D call: TRBD2 (6 bases). CDR3 size: 13 residues. CDR1 MNHEY and CDR2 SMNVEV come from the germline V gene (reference sequence). Trimming removed 3 bases at V and 5 bases at J, with 9 bases between. This CDR3 is CASSFDGGDTQYF. The CDR3 DNA sequence: TGTGCCAGCAGTTTCGACGGGGGAGATACGCAGTATTTT.

This clone appeared once. The gene calls are TRBV28 and TRBJ1-5, with D possibly matching TRBD1 (5 bases). The CDR3 covers 13 residues. Trimming stripped 4 bases from V and 12 bases from J, with 16 bases between. The germline V gene encodes CDR1 MDHEN and CDR2 SYDVKM. CDR3 in DNA: TGTGCCAGCAGTTCCTTATTCGACAGCTTCCAGCATTTT. Protein: CASSSLFDSFQHF.